These 17 T cell receptor beta chains were all obtained from the same sample, sequenced in a study of cytomegalovirus exposure and HLA in healthy donors. The PCR used 60 Vbeta and 13 Jbeta primers. TCRdb's copy holds only in-frame clones and misses some; the assay was immunoSEQ multiplex PCR. Counted here are 81,000 or so clones, 62% occurring once; the ten biggest clones make up around 5.5%. The sequenced material came from PBMCs. These receptors all come from a woman in her 30s in good health and CMV-seropositive.

The chain combines TRBV28 with TRBJ1-5; 11 positions match TRBD1. V lost 2 bases to trimming and J lost 6 bases; unmatched junction nucleotides: 6. The CDR3 is 16 amino acids. The germline gives CDR1 MDHEN, CDR2 SYDVKM. The CDR3 loop is CASSLGTGGRSQPQHF. The CDR3 DNA reads TGTGCCAGCAGTTTAGGGACAGGGGGACGTAGTCAGCCCCAGCATTTT.

The chain links TRBV9 to TRBJ2-1; 10 bases are shared with TRBD2. The CDR3 covers 14 residues. CDR1 is SGDLS, CDR2 YYNGEE, per germline. J gave up 7 bases and V 4 bases, and 5 bases lay outside the gene matches. CDR3 amino acids: CASSPQTSGNEQFF. The CDR3 DNA reads as TGTGCCAGCAGCCCGCAGACTAGCGGGAATGAGCAGTTCTTC. Full variable domain (missing parts from reference TRBV9 and TRBJ2-1): DSGVTQTPKHLITATGQRVTLRCSPRSGDLSVYWYQQSLDQGLQFLIQYYNGEERAKGNILERFSAQQFPDLHSELNLSSLELGDSALYFCASSPQTSGNEQFFGPGTRLTVL.

This clone has just a few counts. The chain uses TRBV25-1 and TRBJ1-2; 7 nucleotides align to TRBD1. Germline lookup yields CDR1 MGHDK and CDR2 SYGVNS. The CDR3 is 16 amino acids. With 4 bases clipped from V and 4 bases from J, the junction kept 12 bases outside the gene matches. CDR3 residues: CASSGRQGLLGYGYTF. The CDR3, as DNA: TGTGCCAGCAGTGGCAGACAGGGTTTGCTTGGCTATGGCTACACCTTC.

As for this clone: At one end, the junction sequence differs from germline, possibly due to a read error. This sample also contains other DNA sequences that code for the same CDR3. V gene TRBV7-2 combines with J gene TRBJ2-1; D call uncertain. Germline V gene data show CDR1 as SGHTA and CDR2 as FQGNSA. The CDR3 contains 14 residues. This chain's CDR3 is CASSFLGTYNEQFF. CDR3 bases: TGTGCCAGTAGCTTCTTGGGCACCTACAATGAGCAGTTCTTC.

The rearrangement joins TRBV7-9 to TRBJ2-2; D gene unclear. CDR3 size: 15 residues. Germline loops: CDR1 SEHNR, CDR2 FQNEAQ (reference sequence). With 5 bases removed from V and 1 base from J, the gap between germline ends came to 11 bases. In DNA, the CDR3 is TGTGCCAGCAGCCCCCAACAGAAGAACACCGGGGAGCTGTTTTTT. Its translation: CASSPQQKNTGELFF.

This clone has a handful of counts. The gene calls are TRBV9 and TRBJ1-2; possible D gene TRBD1, 5 bases. This CDR3 is 12 amino acids long. Between the trimmed V and J ends, which lost 1 base and 13 bases, there was a span of 14 bases. CDR1 is SGDLS and CDR2 is YYNGEE in the germline V gene. The DNA of the CDR3 is TGTGCCAGCAGCGTATCGGGGGGTTATATCACCTTC. This encodes CASSVSGGYITF. Based on the CDR3 plus reference TRBV9 and TRBJ1-2, the full variable domain is DSGVTQTPKHLITATGQRVTLRCSPRSGDLSVYWYQQSLDQGLQFLIQYYNGEERAKGNILERFSAQQFPDLHSELNLSSLELGDSALYFCASSVSGGYITFGSGTRLTVV.

V gene TRBV29-1 combines with J gene TRBJ2-7; the match to TRBD1 covers 7 bases. CDR1 and CDR2 (germline): SQVTM, ANQGSEA. V was clipped by 5 bases and J by 0 bases; unmatched bases: 4. The CDR3 extends over 13 amino acids. The CDR3 nucleotides are TGCAGCGTTTCTCCAGGGGGCTCCTACGAGCAGTACTTC. Protein sequence: CSVSPGGSYEQYF.

This chain connects TRBV6-5 to TRBJ2-7; 7 bases line up with TRBD1. Germline CDR1 and CDR2: MNHEY and SVGAGI. The J segment lost 0 bases and the V segment lost 5 bases, leaving 7 bases of the junction unmatched. This CDR3 has 15 residues. CDR3 loop: CASSTPRDSSYEQYF. DNA for the CDR3: TGTGCCAGCAGTACCCCCCGGGACAGCTCCTACGAGCAGTACTTC.

The chain employs TRBV7-2 and TRBJ1-2, with D uncertain. With 1 base removed from V and 6 bases from J, the gap between germline ends came to 9 bases. This CDR3 has 13 amino acids. Germline CDR1 and CDR2: SGHTA and FQGNSA. CDR3 sequence reads: CASSLVPADGYTF. In DNA, the CDR3 is TGTGCCAGCAGCTTAGTACCCGCGGATGGCTACACCTTC.

The chain combines TRBV19 with TRBJ1-1; D possibly corresponds to TRBD1 (5 bases). From germline, CDR1 is LNHDA and CDR2 SQIVND (reference sequence). CDR3 length: 14 amino acids. With 3 bases removed from V and 1 base from J, the gap between germline ends came to 9 bases. CDR3 nucleotides: TGTGCCAGTAGTATCACAGGAACGAACACTGAAGCTTTCTTT. The encoded protein is CASSITGTNTEAFF.

This sequence joins TRBV6-5 and TRBJ1-6; 7 nucleotides agree with TRBD1. This CDR3 contains 15 residues. V was clipped by 4 bases and J by 9 bases; unmatched bases: 9. Per the germline V gene, CDR1 is MNHEY and CDR2 is SVGAGI. The CDR3 DNA follows: TGTGCCAGCAGTTTGAACAGGGGCGCCAGTTCACCCCTCCACTTT. This codes for CASSLNRGASSPLHF.

V is TRBV5-6 and J is TRBJ1-2, with 8 bases aligning to TRBD1. After removal of 2 bases from V and 5 bases from J, the junction contained 11 bases not matched to a gene. CDR1 SGHDT and CDR2 YYEEEE come from the germline V gene. This CDR3 has 16 amino acids. The CDR3: CASSFDYGQGGYGYTF. The CDR3, as DNA: TGTGCCAGCAGCTTCGACTACGGACAGGGTGGATATGGCTACACCTTC.

The chain couples TRBV6-5 to TRBJ2-5, with TRBD1 matching over 7 bases. This CDR3 comprises 12 residues. The trim removed 8 bases at V and 4 bases at J, leaving 4 bases unmatched. The germline gives CDR1 MNHEY, CDR2 SVGAGI. Here the CDR3 DNA reads TGTGCCAGCGGGGACAGACGAGAGACCCAGTACTTC. Amino acid sequence: CASGDRRETQYF.

The J gene is TRBJ2-3, the V gene TRBV28; no firm D call. Trimming shortened V by 6 bases and J by 5 bases, and 9 bases separated the two germline ends. The CDR3 extends over 12 amino acids. In germline, CDR1 is MDHEN, CDR2 SYDVKM. This CDR3 is CASRPSQDTQYF. DNA for the CDR3: TGTGCCAGCAGACCGAGCCAAGATACGCAGTATTTT.

Comments on this clone: The junction and the germline gene differ at one end; a read error may be behind it. Other DNA sequences in the sample encode the same CDR3. CDR3 sequence reads: CASSIASVNTEAFF. CDR3 in DNA: TGTGCCAGTAGTATAGCCAGCGTGAACACCGAAGCTTTCTTT. V is TRBV19 and J is TRBJ1-1; D gene ambiguous. The CDR3 contains 14 residues. Germline V gene data show CDR1 as LNHDA and CDR2 as SQIVND (reference sequence).

This chain connects TRBV7-2 to TRBJ2-2; 10 bases line up with TRBD1. With 0 bases clipped from V and 5 bases from J, the junction kept 6 bases outside the gene matches. Germline assignment: CDR1 SGHTA and CDR2 FQGNSA. CDR3 length: 17 residues. The CDR3 sequence: CASSLAGTGARTGELFF. The CDR3, as DNA: TGTGCCAGCAGCTTAGCGGGGACAGGGGCGAGGACCGGGGAGCTGTTTTTT. Drawing the rest from reference TRBV7-2 and TRBJ2-2, the complete variable domain is GAGVSQSPSNKVTEKGKDVELRCDPISGHTALYWYRQSLGQGLEFLIYFQGNSAPDKSGLPSDRFSAERTGGSVSTLTIQRTQQEDSAVYLCASSLAGTGARTGELFFGEGSRLTVL.

Only one count was recorded for this clone. This chain links TRBV7-9 with TRBJ2-5; weak D call: TRBD2 (6 bases). Germline lookup yields CDR1 SEHNR and CDR2 FQNEAQ (reference sequence). The V end was cut by 1 base, the J end by 2 bases, with 11 bases between. This CDR3 contains 15 residues. CDR3 amino acids: CASSLVVGGQETQYF. The CDR3 bases are TGTGCCAGCAGCTTAGTAGTGGGGGGACAAGAGACCCAGTACTTC.